The clone carrying this TCR beta chain was recorded a few times. No antigen is known for it. Trimming removed 5 bases from V and 13 bases from J; junction bases left unmatched: 10. From germline, CDR1 is MNHEY and CDR2 SMNVEV (reference sequence). This CDR3 has 13 residues. The data were taken from a study of CD8+CD57+ T cells in acquired aplastic anemia. Across the whole study: On average, healthy donors gave 10 million to 14 million reads for CD4+ cells.

Study results and caveats: Patients did not significantly differ from controls in CD8+ Simpson's diversity.

Genomic DNA, the template, was used for profiling of the TCR beta VDJ and CDR3. One entry per CDR3 protein, called by TCRdb with MiXCR from the reads. There are about 220,000 distinct CDR3 sequences in the sample; 30% to 40% occur only once, and 0.95% to 1.3% lies in the top ten. The sequencing sample was made of sorted CD4+, CD8+, or CD8+CD57+ T cells (not recorded which) from PBMCs. This sequence joins TRBV27 and TRBJ2-3; the match to TRBD1 covers 9 bases. The clonotype originates from a human donor in good health, serving as a control. The CDR3 reads CASSQTTGTGKYF. In DNA form, the CDR3 reads TGTGCCAGCAGTCAAACAACCGGGACAGGGAAGTATTTT.